This T cell receptor beta chain is drawn from a study of human thymus T cells. Study-wide results and caveats: Biased V and J segment usage appeared in thymus and peripheral blood. Unrelated people showed highly overlapping thymic repertoires, related research reported.

Resections that were taken during corrective heart surgery supplied the thymus tissue. Infants, healthy and Finnish, who were having corrective surgery for congenital heart defects served as donors. Clones were read by immunoSEQ multiplex PCR, and TCRdb kept only the in-frame ones, dropping some. The sample consists of some 130,000 clones, around 94% of them appearing once. This CDR3 region has 14 residues. Germline V gene lookup returns CDR1 SGHDT and CDR2 YYEEEE. V lost 4 bases, J lost 6 bases, and 16 bases lay in between. Comments on this clone: Its antigen remains unidentified.

The sequencing input was thymus tissue. V usage is TRBV5-6 and J usage is TRBJ1-1, with D hard to call. The receptor was derived from a boy younger than two with a congenital heart defect but otherwise immunologically healthy. This CDR3 is CASSPSHVDAEAFF. The CDR3 bases are TGTGCCAGCAGCCCCTCCCATGTCGACGCTGAAGCTTTCTTT.